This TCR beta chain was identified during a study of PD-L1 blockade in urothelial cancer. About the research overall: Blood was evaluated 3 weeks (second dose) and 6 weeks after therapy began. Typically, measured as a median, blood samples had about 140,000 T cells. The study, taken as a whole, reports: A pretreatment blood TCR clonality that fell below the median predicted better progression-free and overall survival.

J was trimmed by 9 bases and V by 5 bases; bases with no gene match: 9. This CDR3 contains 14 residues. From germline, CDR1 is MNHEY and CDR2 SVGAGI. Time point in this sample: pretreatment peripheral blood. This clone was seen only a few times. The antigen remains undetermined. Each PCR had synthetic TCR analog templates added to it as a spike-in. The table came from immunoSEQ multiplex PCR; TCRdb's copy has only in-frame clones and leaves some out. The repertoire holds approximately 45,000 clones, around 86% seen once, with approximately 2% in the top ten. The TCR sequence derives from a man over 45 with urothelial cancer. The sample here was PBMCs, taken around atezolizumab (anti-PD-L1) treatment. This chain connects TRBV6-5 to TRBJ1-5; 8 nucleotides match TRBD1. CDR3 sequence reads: CASSQGQGRWPQHF. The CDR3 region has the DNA TGTGCCAGCAGTCAAGGACAGGGTCGATGGCCCCAGCATTTT.